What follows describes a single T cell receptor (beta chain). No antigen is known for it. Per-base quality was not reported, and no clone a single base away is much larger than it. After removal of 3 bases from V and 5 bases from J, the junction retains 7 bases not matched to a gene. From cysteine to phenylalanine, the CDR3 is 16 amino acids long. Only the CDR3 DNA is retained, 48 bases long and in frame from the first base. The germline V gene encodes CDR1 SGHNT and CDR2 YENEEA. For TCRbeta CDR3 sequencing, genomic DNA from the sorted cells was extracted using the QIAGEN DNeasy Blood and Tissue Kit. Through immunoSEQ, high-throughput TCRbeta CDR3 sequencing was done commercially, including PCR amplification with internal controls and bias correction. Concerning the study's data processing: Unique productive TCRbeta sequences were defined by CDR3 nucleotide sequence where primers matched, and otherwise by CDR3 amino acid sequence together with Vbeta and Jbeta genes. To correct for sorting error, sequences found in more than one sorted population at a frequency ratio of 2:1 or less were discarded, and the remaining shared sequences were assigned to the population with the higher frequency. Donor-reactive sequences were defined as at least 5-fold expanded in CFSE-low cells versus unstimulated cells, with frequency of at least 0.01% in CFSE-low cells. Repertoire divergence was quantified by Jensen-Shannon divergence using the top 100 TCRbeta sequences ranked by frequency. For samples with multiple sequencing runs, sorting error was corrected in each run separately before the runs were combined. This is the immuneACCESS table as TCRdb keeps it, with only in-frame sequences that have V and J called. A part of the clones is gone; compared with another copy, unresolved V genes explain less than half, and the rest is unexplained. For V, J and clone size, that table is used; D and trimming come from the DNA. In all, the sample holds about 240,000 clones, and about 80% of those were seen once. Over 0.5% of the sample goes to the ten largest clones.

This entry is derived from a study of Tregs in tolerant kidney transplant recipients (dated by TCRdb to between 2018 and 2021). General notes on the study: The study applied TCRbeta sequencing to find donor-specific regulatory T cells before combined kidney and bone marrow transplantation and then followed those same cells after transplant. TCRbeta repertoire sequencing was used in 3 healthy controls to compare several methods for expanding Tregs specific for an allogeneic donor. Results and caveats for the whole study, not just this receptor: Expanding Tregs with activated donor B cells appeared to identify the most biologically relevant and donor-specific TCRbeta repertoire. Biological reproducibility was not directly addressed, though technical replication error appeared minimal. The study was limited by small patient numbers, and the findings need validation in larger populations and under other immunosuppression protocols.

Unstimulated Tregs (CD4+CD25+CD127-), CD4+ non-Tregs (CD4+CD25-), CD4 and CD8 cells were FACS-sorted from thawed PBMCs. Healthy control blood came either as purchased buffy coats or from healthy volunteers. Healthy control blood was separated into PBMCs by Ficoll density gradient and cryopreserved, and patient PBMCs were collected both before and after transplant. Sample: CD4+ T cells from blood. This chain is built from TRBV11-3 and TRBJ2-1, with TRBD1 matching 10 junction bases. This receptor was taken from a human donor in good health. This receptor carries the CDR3 CASSLTGGDGDNEQFF. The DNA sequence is TGTGCCAGCAGCTTGACAGGGGGCGATGGGGACAATGAGCAGTTCTTC.